This T cell receptor (beta chain) comes out of a study of T cells in Graves' hyperthyroidism and ophthalmopathy. Study background: Specimen type is peripheral blood, collected at initial diagnosis prior to any treatment. Study-level findings and limits: Within blood appeared most thyroid clonotypes that had expanded above 0.001.

The CDR3 spans 14 residues. Between the trimmed V and J ends, which lost 3 bases and 8 bases, there was a span of 16 bases. Germline CDR1 is SEHNR and CDR2 is FQNEAQ (reference sequence). This clonotype appeared a few times. The antigen is unknown. From RNA transcripts, TCR beta CDR3 regions were amplified. The HTBI set primed first-round TCR CDR3 RT-PCR. A single record per CDR3 protein comes from TCRdb applying MiXCR to the multiplex PCR reads. The table lists about 420,000 distinct CDR3 sequences, roughly an eighth of them singletons, with about 5% in the top ten. The clonotype originates from a woman between 18 and 29 years old with Graves' hyperthyroidism. Sequencing was done on a sample of blood. V usage is TRBV7-9 and J usage is TRBJ1-2; the D is unclear. The CDR3 DNA reads TGTGCCAGCAGCTTTGAATCAAGACTCATGGGCTACACCTTC. This translates into CASSFESRLMGYTF.